This T cell receptor (beta chain) was identified during a study of T cells after yellow fever vaccination. This clonotype was seen only a few times. Germline values: CDR1 MNHEY, CDR2 SVGEGT. The CDR3 consists of 17 residues. The V end was cut by 0 bases, the J end by 0 bases, with 11 bases between. One entry per CDR3 protein, called by TCRdb with MiXCR from the 5' RACE reads. The sample yields 150,000 to 200,000 distinct CDR3 sequences, approximately 6.2% seen once. This chain uses TRBV6-2 or TRBV6-3 with TRBJ2-2; possibly TRBD2 for D (6 bases). This clonotype was obtained from a man aged 18 to 29 who received the YFV17D yellow fever vaccine. The specimen comprised CD4+ T cells sorted from PBMCs, sampled on the day of the first yellow fever vaccination. The CDR3, as DNA: TGTGCCAGCAGTTACTCCAGGAAGCGGGCGAACACCGGGGAGCTGTTTTTT. Translated: CASSYSRKRANTGELFF.